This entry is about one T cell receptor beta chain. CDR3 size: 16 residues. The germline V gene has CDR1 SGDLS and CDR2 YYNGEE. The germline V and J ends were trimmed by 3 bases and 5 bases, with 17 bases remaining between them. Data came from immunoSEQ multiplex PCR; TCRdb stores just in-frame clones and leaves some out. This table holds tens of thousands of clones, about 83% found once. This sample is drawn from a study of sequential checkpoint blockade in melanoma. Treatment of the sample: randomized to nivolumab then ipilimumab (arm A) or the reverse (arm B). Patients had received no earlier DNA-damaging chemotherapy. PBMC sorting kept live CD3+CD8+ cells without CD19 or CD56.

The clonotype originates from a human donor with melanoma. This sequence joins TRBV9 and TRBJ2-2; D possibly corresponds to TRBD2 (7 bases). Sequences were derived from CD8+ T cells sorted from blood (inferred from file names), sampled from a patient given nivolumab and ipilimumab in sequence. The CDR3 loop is CASSAGGAGWTGELFF. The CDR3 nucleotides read TGTGCCAGCAGCGCTGGGGGGGCCGGGTGGACCGGGGAGCTGTTTTTT.